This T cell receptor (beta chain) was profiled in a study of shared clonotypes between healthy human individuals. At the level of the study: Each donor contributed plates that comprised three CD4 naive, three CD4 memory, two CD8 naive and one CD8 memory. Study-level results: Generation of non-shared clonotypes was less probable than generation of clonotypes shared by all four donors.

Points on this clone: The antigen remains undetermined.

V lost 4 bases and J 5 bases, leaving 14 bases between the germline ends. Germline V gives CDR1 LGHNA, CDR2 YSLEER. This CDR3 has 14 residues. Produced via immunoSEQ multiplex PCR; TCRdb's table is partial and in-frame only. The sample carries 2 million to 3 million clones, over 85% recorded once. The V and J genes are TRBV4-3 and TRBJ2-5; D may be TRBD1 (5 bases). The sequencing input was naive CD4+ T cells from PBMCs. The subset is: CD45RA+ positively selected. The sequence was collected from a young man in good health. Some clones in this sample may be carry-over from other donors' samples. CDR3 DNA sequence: TGCGCCAGCAGCCCGGAAAGGGGTAGGGAGACCCAGTACTTC. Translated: CASSPERGRETQYF.